The present T cell receptor beta chain was sequenced within a study of blood T cell repertoires in COVID-19. Across the study: From T cells, B-cell-depleted T cells, or PBMCs came the material, which was cDNA or gDNA.

In the original analysis: Amplification of reference gene primers was used by the study to estimate nucleated cell counts. Clones were read by immunoSEQ multiplex PCR, and TCRdb kept only the in-frame ones, dropping some. That table is the source of V, J and clone size, and D and trimming were worked out from the DNA. The data hold about 230,000 clones, with around 88% observed a single time. CDR3 length: 12 residues. The V end was cut by 5 bases, the J end by 7 bases, with 12 bases between. Germline lookup yields CDR1 SGHDN and CDR2 FVKESK. The J gene is TRBJ2-7, the V gene TRBV14; TRBD2 is a possible D gene (5 bases). Sequencing was performed on peripheral blood. This clonotype originated in a man aged 35-49 years with active or convalescent COVID-19. CDR3 sequence: CASSVSRGEQYF. CDR3 DNA sequence: TGTGCCAGCAGCGTCTCCCGGGGAGAGCAGTACTTC.